The T cell receptor (beta chain) under discussion was sequenced for a study of blood T cells in healthy people across ages. This CDR3 region has 14 residues. Looked up from germline, CDR1 is MNHEY and CDR2 is SMNVEV (reference sequence). Between the trimmed V and J ends, which lost 2 bases and 1 base, there was a span of 8 bases. With a J-beta primer mix and a sample-barcoded 5' primer, a second PCR ran about 6 to 11 cycles. TCRdb processed the 5' RACE reads anew with MiXCR; each CDR3 protein has one entry. Among 800,000 to 900,000 distinct CDR3 sequences listed, about 62% were seen once. Caucasian individuals from Russia who were healthy and aged roughly 6 to 100 acted as donors.

The material sequenced was blood. The TCR was taken from a man aged 25-45 years in good health. This chain uses TRBV27 with TRBJ1-1; tentative D call: TRBD1 (6 bases). DNA for the CDR3: TGTGCCAGCAGTTTAGGGGGGCCGAACACTGAAGCTTTCTTT. Translated, it gives CASSLGGPNTEAFF.